This record concerns one T cell receptor beta chain sequence. Its target is unknown. Primers for the PCR totalled 60 Vbeta and 13 Jbeta. Per the original data handling: A later analysis tallied about 80 million unique TCR beta chains, 10 million to 12 million of them shared. Using immunoSEQ multiplex PCR, the repertoire was profiled, and TCRdb retains in-frame clones only, with some absent. Clone size and V and J calls were adopted from that table, with D and trimming inferred from the DNA. The sample lists approximately 140,000 clones; about two thirds were seen once. This record belongs to a study of cytomegalovirus exposure and HLA in healthy donors. Regarding the study as a whole: Cytomegalovirus association was listed for approximately 150 TCR beta chains. According to reports, the classifier identified cytomegalovirus status with high specificity and sensitivity.

The V end lost 2 bases, the J end lost 8 bases, and 18 bases lay between the germline ends. CDR1 SGHTA and CDR2 FQGTGA come from the germline V gene. This CDR3 contains 16 residues. Sequencing used PBMCs. The sequence was collected from a woman aged 60-75 years in good health and CMV-seropositive. The chain uses TRBV7-3 and TRBJ1-4; no clear D. CDR3 bases: TGTGCCAGCAGCTTATCGGCAGGATCTACGTTCGAAAAACTGTTTTTT. It codes for CASSLSAGSTFEKLFF.